This is a list of T cell receptor beta chains from one sample in a study of T cells in Graves' hyperthyroidism and ophthalmopathy. TCRdb reanalysed the multiplex PCR reads using MiXCR and keeps one entry per CDR3 protein. The repertoire holds 550,000 to 650,000 distinct CDR3 sequences, with 11% to 15% as singletons. The specimen was blood. The receptors stem from a woman in her twenties or thirties with Graves' hyperthyroidism that later progressed to Graves' ophthalmopathy. Each CDR3 is given with its conserved first and last residue. The D gene is left open where the match is weak. Clone size appears in some rows only: once, few, many, or a class for an expanded clone.

TRBD2,TRBJ2-3,TRBV5-5,16,many,CASRKIAGYPTDTQYF,TGTGCCAGCAGAAAAATAGCGGGATACCCCACAGATACGCAGTATTTT
TRBD2,TRBJ2-1,TRBV14,16,few,CASSQWTSGSIYEQFF,TGTGCCAGCAGCCAATGGACTAGCGGGAGTATATATGAGCAGTTCTTC
NA,TRBJ1-1,TRBV7-2,14,NA,CASSYGQTNTEAFF,TGTGCCAGCAGCTACGGACAGACGAACACTGAAGCTTTCTTT
NA,TRBJ1-5,TRBV30,14,NA,CAWSTIGGNQPQHF,TGTGCCTGGAGTACTATAGGGGGGAATCAGCCCCAGCATTTT
NA,TRBJ2-1,TRBV6-1,15,many,CASSPRLSAYNEQFF,TGTGCCAGCAGTCCCCGACTTTCCGCCTACAATGAGCAGTTCTTC
TRBD1,TRBJ1-1,TRBV27,15,many,CASTLGTGMNTEAFF,TGTGCCAGCACCCTAGGGACAGGAATGAACACTGAAGCTTTCTTT
NA,TRBJ2-1,TRBV19,15,NA,CASSAWTGEYNEQFF,TGTGCCAGTAGTGCCTGGACTGGGGAGTACAATGAGCAGTTCTTC
NA,TRBJ2-5,TRBV6-2/TRBV6-3,11,many,CASSYTETQYF,TGTGCCAGCAGTTACACGGAGACCCAGTACTTC
NA,TRBJ1-4,TRBV20-1,15,few,CSARDGKNYNEKLFF,TGCAGTGCTAGAGATGGGAAGAATTATAATGAAAAACTGTTTTTT
NA,TRBJ1-2,TRBV28,18,many,CASTQGGLGDGTNYGYTF,TGTGCCAGCACCCAAGGGGGTTTGGGGGACGGGACTAACTATGGCTACACCTTC
NA,TRBJ2-7,TRBV27,16,many,CASSSSSSSSAYEQYF,TGTGCCAGCAGTTCCTCCTCTTCTAGTTCGGCCTACGAGCAGTACTTC
NA,TRBJ2-6,TRBV24-1,15,NA,CATSAVLSGANVLTF,TGTGCCACCAGTGCTGTGCTCTCTGGGGCCAACGTCCTGACTTTC
TRBD1,TRBJ1-1,TRBV9,16,few,CASSKGTGDLNTEAFF,TGTGCCAGCAGCAAAGGGACAGGGGATTTGAACACTGAAGCTTTCTTT
TRBD2,TRBJ2-7,TRBV30,14,NA,CAWGISGSSYEQYF,TGTGCCTGGGGGATTAGCGGGAGCTCCTACGAGCAGTACTTC
NA,TRBJ2-2,TRBV19,14,few,CASSMWSNTGELFF,TGTGCCAGTAGTATGTGGAGTAACACCGGGGAGCTGTTTTTT
NA,TRBJ1-2,TRBV12-5,14,NA,CASGLPGAAQGYTF,TGTGCTAGTGGTCTACCGGGGGCGGCACAGGGCTACACCTTC
NA,TRBJ2-1,TRBV4-2,17,NA,CASSQVYVWTTYNEQFF,TGTGCCAGCAGCCAAGTTTACGTTTGGACTACCTACAATGAGCAGTTCTTC
TRBD1,TRBJ2-5,TRBV30,14,many,CAWSQGAGAETQYF,TGTGCCTGGTCACAGGGGGCAGGGGCAGAGACCCAGTACTTC
NA,TRBJ1-5,TRBV5-1,17,many,CASSLKSRRTVDQPQHF,TGCGCCAGCAGCTTAAAATCTCGGAGGACGGTTGATCAGCCCCAGCATTTT
NA,TRBJ1-2,TRBV4-1,13,many,CASSLQQGDGYTF,TGCGCCAGCAGCCTACAACAGGGAGATGGCTACACCTTC
TRBD1,TRBJ1-1,TRBV28,20,many,CASSSGTGRWNQSVNTEAFF,TGTGCCAGCAGTTCCGGGACAGGGCGCTGGAATCAATCGGTCAACACTGAAGCTTTCTTT
NA,TRBJ2-2,TRBV12-3/TRBV12-4,13,many,CASSTLKAGELFF,TGTGCCAGCAGTACATTGAAGGCCGGGGAGCTGTTTTTT
NA,TRBJ2-7,TRBV6-6,13,few,CASSYVGSKEQYF,TGTGCCAGCAGTTACGTCGGGAGTAAGGAGCAGTACTTC
NA,TRBJ2-7,TRBV19,12,few,CASSIISSEQYF,TGTGCCAGTAGTATAATCTCGAGCGAGCAGTACTTC
NA,TRBJ1-5,TRBV3-1,15,many,CASSQGVQGWQPQHF,TGTGCCAGCAGCCAAGGGGTCCAGGGCTGGCAGCCCCAGCATTTT
NA,TRBJ2-6,TRBV28,18,few,CASSFADSAPSGANVLTF,TGTGCCAGCAGTTTTGCCGACAGCGCTCCCTCTGGGGCCAACGTCCTGACTTTC
NA,TRBJ1-4,TRBV12-3/TRBV12-4,14,NA,CASRTGLPSEKLFF,TGTGCCAGCAGAACTGGACTCCCTTCTGAAAAACTGTTTTTT
NA,TRBJ1-2,TRBV20-1,10,many,CSAKVYGYTF,TGCAGTGCAAAGGTGTATGGCTACACCTTC
TRBD1,TRBJ1-1,TRBV2,15,NA,CAARRDRAMNTEAFF,TGTGCCGCGCGCCGGGACAGGGCCATGAACACTGAAGCTTTCTTT
TRBD2,TRBJ2-5,TRBV11-2,15,many,CASSPRGSGSETQYF,TGTGCCAGCAGCCCCCGGGGTAGCGGGAGCGAGACCCAGTACTTC
NA,TRBJ1-3,TRBV6-2/TRBV6-3,16,NA,CASSTGRGIPGNTIYF,TGTGCCAGCAGTACAGGCCGCGGCATACCTGGAAACACCATATATTTT
TRBD1,TRBJ2-2,TRBV18,17,NA,CASSPPGEGADTGELFF,TGTGCCAGCTCACCACCAGGCGAGGGGGCTGACACCGGGGAGCTGTTTTTT
TRBD1,TRBJ2-1,TRBV30,16,few,CAWRGKTGPKLNEQFF,TGTGCCTGGAGAGGAAAGACAGGGCCTAAACTCAATGAGCAGTTCTTC
TRBD1,TRBJ2-1,TRBV27,17,NA,CASSATSLTGAYNEQFF,TGTGCCAGCAGTGCAACCTCCCTGACAGGGGCCTACAATGAGCAGTTCTTC
NA,TRBJ2-1,TRBV20-1,13,few,CSAPPDGGYEQFF,TGCAGTGCCCCCCCCGATGGGGGATATGAGCAGTTCTTC
NA,TRBJ2-1,TRBV12-3/TRBV12-4,16,many,CASSPYVGGSYNEQFF,TGTGCCAGCAGTCCGTATGTCGGGGGCTCCTACAATGAGCAGTTCTTC
NA,TRBJ2-7,TRBV6-2/TRBV6-3,13,many,CASRQSPSYEQYF,TGTGCCAGCCGACAATCGCCGTCCTACGAGCAGTACTTC
NA,TRBJ1-4,TRBV29-1,10,many,CSGGGEKLFF,TGCAGCGGAGGAGGGGAAAAACTGTTTTTT
NA,TRBJ2-5,TRBV19,13,NA,CATKGISQETQYF,TGTGCCACAAAGGGGATTTCCCAAGAGACCCAGTACTTC
TRBD1,TRBJ2-1,TRBV7-3,15,many,CASSPQGDSHSEQFF,TGTGCCAGCAGCCCGCAGGGGGACAGCCACAGTGAGCAGTTCTTC
NA,TRBJ1-3,TRBV19,15,NA,CASSIRTLGRNTIYF,TGTGCCAGTAGTATCAGGACCCTCGGCCGGAACACCATATATTTT
TRBD2,TRBJ2-5,TRBV27,15,NA,CASMGRAGGEETQYF,TGTGCCAGCATGGGCAGGGCGGGAGGGGAAGAGACCCAGTACTTC
NA,TRBJ2-7,TRBV2,16,many,CASSEDQGADAYEQYF,TGTGCCAGCAGTGAAGACCAGGGAGCGGATGCCTACGAGCAGTACTTC